This TCR beta chain was captured in a study of shared clonotypes between healthy human individuals. Germline V gene lookup returns CDR1 DFQATT and CDR2 SNEGSKA (reference sequence). Trimming removed 0 bases at V and 9 bases at J, with 8 bases between. CDR3 length: 11 amino acids. Study results and limitations: The researchers took only blood, and tissue repertoires probably look different. A handful of donors shared 5% to 5.5% of their naive CD4 clonotypes.

Turning to this clone: Its matching antigen is unknown.

Clones were sequenced by immunoSEQ multiplex PCR, and TCRdb holds only the in-frame ones, with some missing. The sample includes about 2.3 million clones, more than 85% of them seen just once. The sequenced sample was naive CD4+ T cells from PBMCs. The subset denotes: CD45RA+ positively selected. The genes are TRBV20-1 and TRBJ1-2; D gene uncertain. This clonotype was sampled from a man younger than 35 in good health. Some clones in this sample may be carry-over from other donors' samples. The CDR3 DNA follows: TGCAGTGCTAGAGATCAGTACAGCTACACCTTC. It specifies CSARDQYSYTF.